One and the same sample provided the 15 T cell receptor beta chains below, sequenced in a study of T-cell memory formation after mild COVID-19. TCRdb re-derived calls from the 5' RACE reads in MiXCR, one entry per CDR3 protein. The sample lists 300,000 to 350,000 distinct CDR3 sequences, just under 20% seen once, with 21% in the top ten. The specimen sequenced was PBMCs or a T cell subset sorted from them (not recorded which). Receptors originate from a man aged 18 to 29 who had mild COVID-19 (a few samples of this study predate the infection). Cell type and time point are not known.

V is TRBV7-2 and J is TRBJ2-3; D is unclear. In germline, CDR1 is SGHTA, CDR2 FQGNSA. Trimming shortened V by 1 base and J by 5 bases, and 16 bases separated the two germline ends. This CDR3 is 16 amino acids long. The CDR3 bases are TGTGCCAGCAGCTTAGTATTTTCTGTTAGTGTAGATACGCAGTATTTT. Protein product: CASSLVFSVSVDTQYF.

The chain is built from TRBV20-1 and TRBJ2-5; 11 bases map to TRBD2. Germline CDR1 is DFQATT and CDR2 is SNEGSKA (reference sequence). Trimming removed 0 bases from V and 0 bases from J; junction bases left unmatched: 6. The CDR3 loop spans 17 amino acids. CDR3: CSARDPRTSGYQETQYF. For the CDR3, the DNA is TGCAGTGCTAGAGATCCTCGGACTAGCGGGTACCAAGAGACCCAGTACTTC.

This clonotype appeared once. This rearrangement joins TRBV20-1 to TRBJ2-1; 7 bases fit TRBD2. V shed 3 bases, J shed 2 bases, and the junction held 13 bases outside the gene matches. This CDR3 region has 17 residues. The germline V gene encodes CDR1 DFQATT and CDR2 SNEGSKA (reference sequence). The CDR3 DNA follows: TGCAGTGCTAGGCCAAGCCGTCTGGCGGGGGCCTACAATGAGCAGTTCTTC. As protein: CSARPSRLAGAYNEQFF.

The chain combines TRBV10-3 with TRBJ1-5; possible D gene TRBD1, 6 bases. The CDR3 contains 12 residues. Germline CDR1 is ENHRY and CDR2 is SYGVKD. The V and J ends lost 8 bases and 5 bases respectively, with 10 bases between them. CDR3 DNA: TGTGCCATCGGGGGGCAAGATCAGCCCCAGCATTTT. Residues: CAIGGQDQPQHF.

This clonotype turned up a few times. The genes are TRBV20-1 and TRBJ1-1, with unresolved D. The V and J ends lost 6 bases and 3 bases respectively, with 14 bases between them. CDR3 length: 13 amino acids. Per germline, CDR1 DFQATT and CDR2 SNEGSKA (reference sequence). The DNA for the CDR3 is TGCAGTGCCTCGGTCCGGACGGACACTGAAGCTTTCTTT. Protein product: CSASVRTDTEAFF.

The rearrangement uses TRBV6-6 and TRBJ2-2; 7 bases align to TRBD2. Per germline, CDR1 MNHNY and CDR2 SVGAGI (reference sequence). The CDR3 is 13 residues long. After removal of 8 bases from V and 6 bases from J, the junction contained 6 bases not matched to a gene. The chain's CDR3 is CASLTSFAGELFF. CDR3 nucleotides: TGTGCCAGCCTGACTAGCTTCGCCGGGGAGCTGTTTTTT.

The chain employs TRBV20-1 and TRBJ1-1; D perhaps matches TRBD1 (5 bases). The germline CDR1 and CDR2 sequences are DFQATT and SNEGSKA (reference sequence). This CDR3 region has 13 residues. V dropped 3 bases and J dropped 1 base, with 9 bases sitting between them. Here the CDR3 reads CSASRDGNTEAFF. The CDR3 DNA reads TGCAGTGCTAGCCGGGACGGGAACACTGAAGCTTTCTTT.

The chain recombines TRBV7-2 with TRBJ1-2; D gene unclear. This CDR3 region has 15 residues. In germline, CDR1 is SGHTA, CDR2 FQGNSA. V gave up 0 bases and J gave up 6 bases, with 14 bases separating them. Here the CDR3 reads CASSLAFGQSDGYTF. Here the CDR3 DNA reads TGTGCCAGCAGCTTAGCATTTGGCCAGAGCGATGGCTACACCTTC.

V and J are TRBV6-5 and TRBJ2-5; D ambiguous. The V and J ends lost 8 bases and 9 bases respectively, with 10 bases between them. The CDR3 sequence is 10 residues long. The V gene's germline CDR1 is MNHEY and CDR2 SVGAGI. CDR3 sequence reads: CASGRRAQYF. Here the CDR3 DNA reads TGTGCCAGCGGCCGCCGGGCCCAGTACTTC.

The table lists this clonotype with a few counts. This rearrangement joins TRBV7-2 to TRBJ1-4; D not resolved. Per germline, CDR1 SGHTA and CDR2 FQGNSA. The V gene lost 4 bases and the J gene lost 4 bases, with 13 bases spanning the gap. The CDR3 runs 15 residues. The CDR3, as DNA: TGTGCCAGCAGCTCCCCCCGAGGGAGTAATGAAAAACTGTTTTTT. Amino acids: CASSSPRGSNEKLFF. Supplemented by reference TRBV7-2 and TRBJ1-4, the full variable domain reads GAGVSQSPSNKVTEKGKDVELRCDPISGHTALYWYRQSLGQGLEFLIYFQGNSAPDKSGLPSDRFSAERTGGSVSTLTIQRTQQEDSAVYLCASSSPRGSNEKLFFGSGTQLSVL.

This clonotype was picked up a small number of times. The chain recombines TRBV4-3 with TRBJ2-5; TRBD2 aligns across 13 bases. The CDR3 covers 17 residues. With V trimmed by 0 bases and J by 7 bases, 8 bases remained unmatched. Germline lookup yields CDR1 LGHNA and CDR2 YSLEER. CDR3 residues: CASSQDLLAGGRVTQYF. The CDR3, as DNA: TGCGCCAGCAGCCAAGACCTACTAGCGGGGGGGCGGGTGACCCAGTACTTC.

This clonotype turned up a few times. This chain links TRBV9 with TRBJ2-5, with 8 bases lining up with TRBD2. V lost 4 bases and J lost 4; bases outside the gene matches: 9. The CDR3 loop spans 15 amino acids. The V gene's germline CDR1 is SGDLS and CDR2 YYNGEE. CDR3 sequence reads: CASSRGASGLETQYF. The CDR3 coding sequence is TGTGCCAGCAGCCGAGGGGCTAGCGGGTTAGAGACCCAGTACTTC.

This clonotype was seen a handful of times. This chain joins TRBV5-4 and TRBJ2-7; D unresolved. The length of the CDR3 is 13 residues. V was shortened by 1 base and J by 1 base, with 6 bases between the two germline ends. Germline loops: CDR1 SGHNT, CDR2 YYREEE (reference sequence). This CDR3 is CASSLMDSYEQYF. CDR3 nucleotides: TGTGCCAGCAGCTTGATGGATTCCTACGAGCAGTACTTC.

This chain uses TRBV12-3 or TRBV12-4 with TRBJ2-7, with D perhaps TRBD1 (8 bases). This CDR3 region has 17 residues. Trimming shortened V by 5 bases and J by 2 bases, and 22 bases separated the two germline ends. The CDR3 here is CASSLRTGTNVPYEQYF. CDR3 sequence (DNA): TGTGCCAGCAGTCTGAGGACAGGGACTAATGTGCCCTACGAGCAGTACTTC.

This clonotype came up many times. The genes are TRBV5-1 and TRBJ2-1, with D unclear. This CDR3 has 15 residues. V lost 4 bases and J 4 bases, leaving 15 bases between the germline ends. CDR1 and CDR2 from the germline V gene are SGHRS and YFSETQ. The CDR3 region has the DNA TGCGCCAGCAGCGTGTATAGGTGGGTTTACAATGAGCAGTTCTTC. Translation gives CASSVYRWVYNEQFF.